This TCR beta chain was sequenced for a study of CD8 T cells in Susac syndrome. The RNA, roughly 0.5 to 1 ug, was put through reverse transcription using random hexamers. TCRdb ran MiXCR on the immunoSEQ multiplex PCR reads and lists one entry per CDR3 protein. The sample yields some 130,000 distinct CDR3 sequences, roughly 80% seen once. The length of the CDR3 is 15 residues. J lost 7 bases, V lost 2 bases, and 7 bases had no gene match. Germline CDR1 is MDHEN and CDR2 is SYDVKM. This receptor was obtained from a human donor with multiple sclerosis. Sequenced input: CD8+ T cells from PBMCs. This chain uses TRBV28 with TRBJ2-1; 8 nucleotides align to TRBD2. This CDR3 reads CASSLGAGGMNEQFF. In DNA, the CDR3 is TGTGCCAGCAGTTTAGGGGCGGGGGGCATGAATGAGCAGTTCTTC. Looking up the rest from reference TRBV28 and TRBJ2-1 gives the full variable domain: DVKVTQSSRYLVKRTGEKVFLECVQDMDHENMFWYRQDPGLGLRLIYFSYDVKMKEKGDIPEGYSVSREKKERFSLILESASTNQTSMYLCASSLGAGGMNEQFFGPGTRLTVL.